A selection of T cell receptor beta chains follows, all from one sample in a study of T cells in Graves' hyperthyroidism and ophthalmopathy. TCRdb re-analysed the multiplex PCR reads in MiXCR, keeping a single row per CDR3 protein. Altogether roughly 650,000 distinct CDR3 sequences are present, about a sixth being singletons, with the ten largest covering more than 3%. The specimen sequenced was blood. The origin of the receptors is a woman between 40 and 50 years old with Graves' ophthalmopathy. Each CDR3 is given with its conserved first and last residue. D genes are given only for firm matches. A clone size is listed for some rows: how often the clone was seen (once, few, many), or a class if it is expanded.

clone size	V gene	D gene	J gene	CDR3 DNA	CDR3 protein
few	TRBV20-1	-	TRBJ2-5	TGCAGTGCTAGCCCCAGGGTGCATGGCCAAGAGACCCAGTACTTC	CSASPRVHGQETQYF
once	TRBV28	TRBD1	TRBJ2-2	TGTGCCAGCAGTCCCCGGGGTGGGACAGGGGGCACCGGGGAGCTGTTTTTT	CASSPRGGTGGTGELFF
many	TRBV2	TRBD1	TRBJ1-2	TGTGCCAGCAGGAGACAGGGGGAGGAGGGCTACACCTTC	CASRRQGEEGYTF
many	TRBV11-3	TRBD2	TRBJ2-1	TGTGCCAGCAGCTTGGGAACCAGCGGGAGTGAGCAGTTCTTC	CASSLGTSGSEQFF
many	TRBV7-9	-	TRBJ2-2	TGTGCCAGCAGGAACGGACTACTCACCGGGGAGCTGTTTTTT	CASRNGLLTGELFF
many	TRBV27	-	TRBJ1-5	TGTGCCAGCAGTCCCTCCCCTCAACAGGGTGGTAAGAATCAGCCCCAGCATTTT	CASSPSPQQGGKNQPQHF
many	TRBV20-1	-	TRBJ2-7	TGCAGTGCTAGAGATAAGGTGGTACGGGTTGAGCAGTACTTC	CSARDKVVRVEQYF
many	TRBV7-2	TRBD1	TRBJ1-5	TGTGCCAGCAGCTACTACAGGGGTCAGCCCCAGCATTTT	CASSYYRGQPQHF
-	TRBV6-1	TRBD1	TRBJ2-7	TGTGCCAGCAGCAAGACAGGGGTTTCCTACGAGCAGTACTTC	CASSKTGVSYEQYF
-	TRBV2	TRBD1	TRBJ1-2	TGTGCCAGCAGGAGACAGGGTGGCTACACCTTC	CASRRQGGYTF
many	TRBV12-3/TRBV12-4	-	TRBJ1-1	TGTGCCAGCAGTCTGGGACACGCGAACACTGAAGCTTTCTTT	CASSLGHANTEAFF
few	TRBV5-1	-	TRBJ1-3	TGCGCCAGCAGCTTGTTGGGGAGCTCTGGAAACACCATATATTTT	CASSLLGSSGNTIYF
many	TRBV11-2	-	TRBJ2-5	TGTGCCAGCAGCTTAGGTTTTGGGTCCCAAGAGACCCAGTACTTC	CASSLGFGSQETQYF
many	TRBV11-2	-	TRBJ1-6	TGTGCCAGCAGCTGGACCGATGATAATTCACCCCTCCACTTT	CASSWTDDNSPLHF
few	TRBV19	-	TRBJ1-1	TGTGCCAGTAGACCGCAAGGGACCCGATGGACTGAAGCTTTCTTT	CASRPQGTRWTEAFF
many	TRBV27	-	TRBJ1-1	TGTGCCAGCACCTCCCCGGGCACCAACAGACAAGCTTTCTTT	CASTSPGTNRQAFF
-	TRBV12-5	TRBD1	TRBJ1-1	TGTGCTAGTGGTTTGGTACTAACAGGGGGCTTGGGAGCTGAAGCTTTCTTT	CASGLVLTGGLGAEAFF
many	TRBV20-1	TRBD1	TRBJ2-5	TGCAGTGCTACGACAGGGGTCCAAGAGACCCAGTACTTC	CSATTGVQETQYF
-	TRBV20-1	-	TRBJ2-7	TGCAGTGCTACTCAGGGAACTGCCCCCTCCTACGAGCAGTACTTC	CSATQGTAPSYEQYF
-	TRBV5-1	-	TRBJ1-6	TGCGCCAGCAGCTGGTCAGAATATAATTCACCCCTCCACTTT	CASSWSEYNSPLHF
few	TRBV6-4	TRBD2	TRBJ2-1	TGTGCCAGCAGTGAGATTGCTAGCGGGTTGCAGTTCTTC	CASSEIASGLQFF
many	TRBV7-8	TRBD2	TRBJ2-1	TGTGCCAGCGATCGGGGGGGGCCGGGGAATGAGCAGTTCTTC	CASDRGGPGNEQFF
-	TRBV10-3	-	TRBJ1-2	TGTGCCATCAGTGACGGCAGGGCCAACCTTTATGGCTACACCTTC	CAISDGRANLYGYTF
-	TRBV28	-	TRBJ1-2	TGTGCCAGCAGTTCGGGGTGGGGCTACACCTTC	CASSSGWGYTF
many	TRBV5-1	TRBD2	TRBJ2-7	TGCGCCAGCAGCTTGGCTAGCGGGACTACCTACGAGCAGTACTTC	CASSLASGTTYEQYF
many	TRBV2	TRBD1	TRBJ2-5	TGTGCCAGCAGTTCACGGACAGGGGTTCAAGAGACCCAGTACTTC	CASSSRTGVQETQYF
many	TRBV20-1	-	TRBJ2-5	TGCAGTCAACTGTCTACGGGGAAGGGTGAGACCCAGTACTTC	CSQLSTGKGETQYF
few	TRBV5-4	-	TRBJ2-1	TGTGCCAGCAGCTTAGGGGAATGGCGTGAGCAGTTCTTC	CASSLGEWREQFF
many	TRBV11-2	TRBD1	TRBJ2-2	TGTGCCAGCAGCGTTCAGGGGGCCGGCACCGGGGAGCTGTTTTTT	CASSVQGAGTGELFF
-	TRBV24-1	TRBD2	TRBJ2-1	TGTGCCACCAGTGATCCGATAGGGACTAGTGCAGATGAGCAGTTCTTC	CATSDPIGTSADEQFF
few	TRBV7-9	TRBD2	TRBJ2-1	TGTGCCAGCATAGGACTAGCGGGAGTAAATGAGCAGTTCTTC	CASIGLAGVNEQFF
-	TRBV4-1	-	TRBJ1-4	TGCGCCAGCAGCCCCCAGGGTATCACTAATGAAAAACTGTTTTTT	CASSPQGITNEKLFF
many	TRBV30	-	TRBJ2-5	TGTGCCTGGAATATATTGCGGCAAGAGACCCAGTACTTC	CAWNILRQETQYF
-	TRBV5-8	-	TRBJ2-7	TGTGCCAGCAGCTTGGAACTGGTCGAGCAGTACTTC	CASSLELVEQYF
many	TRBV28	-	TRBJ2-1	TGTGCCACCGAAACGTACCGTAGCAATGAGCAGTTCTTC	CATETYRSNEQFF
many	TRBV2	-	TRBJ2-1	TGTGCCAGCACTCCCGTCCCCAGCAATGAGCAGTTCTTC	CASTPVPSNEQFF
-	TRBV28	TRBD1	TRBJ1-6	TGTGCCAGCGTTCCGGGACAGACTCATTCACCCCTCCACTTT	CASVPGQTHSPLHF
many	TRBV2	-	TRBJ1-5	TGTGCCAGCAGTCCCCTACCTAGCAATCAGCCCCAGCATTTT	CASSPLPSNQPQHF
-	TRBV5-4	-	TRBJ2-3	TGTGCCAGCAGCGGCTACTTACAGGGAATACGGACTGAGAGAGATTGGCAGTATTTT	CASSGYLQGIRTERDWQYF
many	TRBV2	-	TRBJ1-5	TGTGCCAGCAGTGAAAGGTTTTCATCCGGCAATCAGCCCCAGCATTTT	CASSERFSSGNQPQHF
few	TRBV5-1	-	TRBJ1-1	TGCGCCAGCAGCACTAATACGGTCGGGAACACTGAAGCTTTCTTT	CASSTNTVGNTEAFF
-	TRBV2	-	TRBJ2-4	TGTGCCAGCAGTGATGGGGGTATGAGGATTCAGTACTTC	CASSDGGMRIQYF
-	TRBV6-5	-	TRBJ2-7	TGTGCCAGCAGTTACTCGGGGACCCCGAGATCCGAGCAGTACTTC	CASSYSGTPRSEQYF
-	TRBV9	TRBD1	TRBJ1-1	TGTGCCAGCAGCGTAGTGGGGGGCAGGGGGGACACTGAAGCTTTCTTT	CASSVVGGRGDTEAFF
many	TRBV5-1	-	TRBJ1-6	TGCGCCAGCAGCTTGCAGGGGCCGGGGAATTCACCCCTCCACTTT	CASSLQGPGNSPLHF